A selection of T cell receptor beta chains follows, all from one sample in a study of blood T cell repertoires in COVID-19. TCRdb keeps only in-frame clones here, not all; method: immunoSEQ multiplex PCR. Of 200,000 to 250,000 clones listed, 89% are singletons. Material: peripheral blood. The origin of the receptors is a man aged 60 to 69 who had recovered from COVID-19. The CDR3 runs from the conserved cysteine through the conserved F or W.

v_call,j_call,cdr3_aa
TRBV6-2/TRBV6-3,TRBJ2-7,CASSPTSGRIYEQYF
TRBV7-9,TRBJ2-1,CASSLAGGRAYNEQFF
TRBV6-2/TRBV6-3,TRBJ1-2,CASSSADRVHGYTF
TRBV27,TRBJ1-2,CASSTRGHYGYTF
TRBV3-1/TRBV3-2,TRBJ2-5,CASSLRLAARETQYF
TRBV7-2,TRBJ2-7,CASTSSAGRSYEQYF
TRBV4-1,TRBJ1-2,CASSQDEQFGAYGYTF
TRBV9,TRBJ2-1,CASTGQYNEQFF
TRBV9,TRBJ1-5,CASSRGGGNQPQHF
TRBV24-1,TRBJ1-5,CATSARYREAYSNQPQHF